One and the same sample provided the 18 T cell receptor beta chains below, sequenced in a study of blood T cell repertoires in COVID-19. Repertoires were generated with immunoSEQ multiplex PCR, while TCRdb's copy carries only in-frame clones and drops some. The sample shows 100,000 to 110,000 clones, 85% to 90% of them seen only once. What was sequenced was peripheral blood. The receptors shown here come from a human donor in a cohort sampled during active COVID-19.

This clone showed up just once. The chain combines TRBV6-5 with TRBJ1-2; the D is unclear. Germline V gene lookup returns CDR1 MNHEY and CDR2 SVGAGI. V shed 5 bases and J shed 8 bases, with 18 bases lying between them. The CDR3 is 14 amino acids. The CDR3 region has the DNA TGTGCCAGCAGTCTCCGGGATCCGCCGGTGGGCTACACCTTC. This encodes CASSLRDPPVGYTF.

The chain uses TRBV29-1 and TRBJ2-3; the D gene is possibly TRBD2 (5 bases). Trimming removed 4 bases from V and 0 bases from J, with 11 bases in between. The CDR3 contains 14 residues. Germline values: CDR1 SQVTM, CDR2 ANQGSEA. The CDR3 loop reads CSVVWRRSTDTQYF. The DNA for the CDR3 is TGCAGCGTTGTTTGGAGGAGGAGCACAGATACGCAGTATTTT.

CDR3 sequence: CASSIWGNTEAFF. CDR3 in DNA: TGTGCCAGTAGTATTTGGGGCAACACTGAAGCTTTCTTT. The gene calls are TRBV19 and TRBJ1-1, with D maybe TRBD1 (5 bases). The CDR3 length is 13 residues. Per germline, CDR1 LNHDA and CDR2 SQIVND (reference sequence). Trimming left V 3 bases short and J 2 bases short, with 7 bases between.

The chain is built from TRBV19 and TRBJ1-3; D remains ambiguous. Germline V gives CDR1 LNHDA, CDR2 SQIVND (reference sequence). This CDR3 spans 15 amino acids. Trimming cost V 5 bases and J 0 bases, with 11 bases left between them. CDR3 residues: CASSFPGSSGNTIYF. In nucleotides, the CDR3 is TGTGCCAGTAGTTTCCCGGGGAGCTCTGGAAACACCATATATTTT.

This clone was seen a handful of times. The gene calls are TRBV2 and TRBJ2-7, with 7 bases fitting TRBD1. After removal of 4 bases from V and 2 bases from J, the junction contained 2 bases not matched to a gene. The CDR3 covers 13 residues. The germline gives CDR1 SNHLY, CDR2 FYNNEI. The CDR3 sequence is CASSGQGPYEQYF. The CDR3 nucleotides read TGTGCCAGCAGTGGACAGGGCCCCTACGAGCAGTACTTC.

The V call is TRBV7-2, the J call TRBJ1-2; D is possibly TRBD1 (6 bases). The CDR3 spans 14 residues. Trimming removed 5 bases at V and 4 bases at J, with 14 bases between. Germline V lookup: CDR1 SGHTA, CDR2 FQGNSA. The CDR3 sequence: CASSLRTDGYGYTF. The CDR3 DNA follows: TGTGCCAGCAGCCTAAGGACAGACGGCTATGGCTACACCTTC.

V is TRBV2 and J is TRBJ1-6, with TRBD1 matching 9 bases. With V trimmed by 3 bases and J by 6 bases, 6 bases remained unmatched. This CDR3 has 16 amino acids. Germline CDR1 is SNHLY and CDR2 is FYNNEI. The CDR3 DNA sequence: TGTGCCAGCAGTGAGGGACAGGGAGGAGGTAATTCACCCCTCCACTTT. Its protein product is CASSEGQGGGNSPLHF. Based on the CDR3 plus reference TRBV2 and TRBJ1-6, the full variable domain is EPEVTQTPSHQVTQMGQEVILRCVPISNHLYFYWYRQILGQKVEFLVSFYNNEISEKSEIFDDQFSVERPDGSNFTLKIRSTKLEDSAMYFCASSEGQGGGNSPLHFGNGTRLTVT.

The CDR3 bases are TGCGCCAGCAGCCCCGGTGGGACAGGGGGCGTATGGACCCAGTACTTC. This encodes CASSPGGTGGVWTQYF. The chain recombines TRBV5-1 with TRBJ2-5, with 12 bases matching TRBD1. After removal of 4 bases from V and 7 bases from J, the junction contained 11 bases not matched to a gene. This CDR3 contains 16 residues. Looked up from germline, CDR1 is SGHRS and CDR2 is YFSETQ.

This rearrangement joins TRBV4-1 to TRBJ1-1, with D unresolved. Germline V gene data show CDR1 as MGHRA and CDR2 as YSYEKL. The CDR3 sequence is 16 residues long. Trimming stripped 3 bases from V and 0 bases from J, with 14 bases between. The CDR3 DNA sequence: TGCGCCAGCAGCCACCGGACCGGGAATTTGAACACTGAAGCTTTCTTT. Translated, it gives CASSHRTGNLNTEAFF.

The chain couples TRBV7-2 to TRBJ2-3; 9 bases are a match to TRBD1. V lost 3 bases to trimming and J lost 2 bases; unmatched junction nucleotides: 3. The CDR3 loop spans 15 amino acids. Germline V gene lookup returns CDR1 SGHTA and CDR2 FQGNSA. In DNA, the CDR3 is TGTGCCAGCAGCTTTGGGACAGGGAACACAGATACGCAGTATTTT. This gives the protein CASSFGTGNTDTQYF.

The V gene is TRBV7-9, the J gene TRBJ2-1; D call uncertain. Deletions cut 7 bases from V and 8 bases from J, with 9 bases between. The CDR3 has 11 residues. The germline gives CDR1 SEHNR, CDR2 FQNEAQ (reference sequence). The DNA for the CDR3 is TGTGCCAGCACCACGGGTTATGAGCAGTTCTTC. Translated: CASTTGYEQFF.

CDR3 coding DNA: TGTGCCAGCAGTTTCCGCGATACGAATTCACCCCTCCACTTT. Translation: CASSFRDTNSPLHF. The V call is TRBV27, the J call TRBJ1-6; D call uncertain. There are 14 residues in the CDR3. The germline gives CDR1 MNHEY, CDR2 SMNVEV (reference sequence). With 3 bases removed from V and 7 bases from J, the gap between germline ends came to 10 bases.

The J gene is TRBJ2-1, the V gene TRBV9; 7 bases agree with TRBD2. The CDR3 totals 15 residues. Germline lookup yields CDR1 SGDLS and CDR2 YYNGEE. J gave up 9 bases and V 4 bases, and 13 bases lay outside the gene matches. The CDR3 sequence: CASSLAPTSSGEQFF. The CDR3, as DNA: TGTGCCAGCAGCCTAGCCCCGACTAGCTCGGGTGAGCAGTTCTTC.

The chain employs TRBV7-8 and TRBJ2-7; TRBD1 agrees at 11 bases. Germline trimming cut 0 bases from V and 3 bases from J; bases unmatched to any gene: 7. CDR1 is SGHVS, CDR2 FQNEAQ, per germline. CDR3 length: 17 residues. DNA for the CDR3: TGTGCCAGCAGCTTAGCCTCTACCGGGACAGGGGGCTACGAGCAGTACTTC. It yields the protein CASSLASTGTGGYEQYF. The full variable domain, rest sourced from reference TRBV7-8 and TRBJ2-7, is GAGVSQSPRYKVAKRGQDVALRCDPISGHVSLFWYQQALGQGPEFLTYFQNEAQLDKSGLPSDRFFAERPEGSVSTLKIQRTQQEDSAVYLCASSLASTGTGGYEQYFGPGTRLTVT.

This clone was detected once. This sequence joins TRBV5-1 and TRBJ2-3; D unclear. The CDR3 loop spans 14 amino acids. Trimming took 5 bases from V and 0 from J, leaving 10 bases between them. CDR1 is SGHRS and CDR2 is YFSETQ in the germline V gene. CDR3 in amino acids: CASRRFGSTDTQYF. CDR3 bases: TGCGCCAGCAGGAGGTTCGGTAGCACAGATACGCAGTATTTT. The full variable domain, with the rest looked up from reference TRBV5-1 and TRBJ2-3, is KAGVTQTPRYLIKTRGQQVTLSCSPISGHRSVSWYQQTPGQGLQFLFEYFSETQRNKGNFPGRFSGRQFSNSRSEMNVSTLELGDSALYLCASRRFGSTDTQYFGPGTRLTVL.

The chain uses TRBV13 and TRBJ2-3; no firm D call. CDR1 is PRHDT, CDR2 FYEKMQ, per germline (reference sequence). The CDR3 covers 15 residues. V gave up 5 bases and J gave up 0 bases, with 12 bases separating them. The CDR3 DNA reads TGTGCCAGCAGCCCTCCCCAGATAAGCACAGATACGCAGTATTTT. This translates into CASSPPQISTDTQYF.

This clone was seen a single time. The junction departs from the called germline gene at one end, perhaps through a read error. V gene TRBV10-1 combines with J gene TRBJ2-5; D gene unclear. Germline V gene sequence: CDR1 WNHNN, CDR2 SYGVQD (reference sequence). The CDR3 sequence is 15 residues long. The CDR3 here is CASSEAPTGQQTQYF. The CDR3 DNA reads TGCGCCAGCAGTGAGGCCCCGACTGGCCAACAGACCCAGTACTTC.

This chain links TRBV3-1 (or the pseudogene TRBV3-2) with TRBJ1-2; D is possibly TRBD1 (6 bases). This CDR3 is built from 13 residues. Germline assignment: CDR1 LGHDT and CDR2 YNNKEL (reference sequence). The V gene lost 5 bases and the J gene lost 7 bases, with 14 bases spanning the gap. The CDR3 coding sequence is TGTGCCAGCAGCTCCCGACAGGCGAGTGGCTACACCTTC. Protein: CASSSRQASGYTF.